The sequence of this T cell receptor (beta chain) was determined in a study of cytomegalovirus exposure and HLA in healthy donors. The PCR ran on 60 Vbeta and 13 Jbeta primers. Some clones are missing from TCRdb's copy, which holds only in-frame ones; the method was immunoSEQ multiplex PCR. The data contain approximately 180,000 clones, roughly 85% of them seen just once; the ten biggest clones take up nearly 6.5%. This clone turned up a few times. Its antigen is not identified. From germline, CDR1 is SGHRS and CDR2 YFSETQ. The ends were cut back, 3 bases at V and 2 bases at J, with 8 bases in the middle. The CDR3 spans 13 residues. Overall study results and limits: Accurate prediction of most subjects' HLA-A and HLA-B alleles from TCR beta sequences was reported.

The sequence came from a man aged 40-49 years in good health and CMV-seropositive. The V and J genes are TRBV5-1 and TRBJ2-5; possibly TRBD2 for D (5 bases). Sample: PBMCs. The CDR3 loop reads CASSSPGQETQYF. The CDR3 DNA reads as TGCGCCAGCAGCTCGCCGGGACAAGAGACCCAGTACTTC. Using reference TRBV5-1 and TRBJ2-5 for the parts outside the CDR3, the full variable domain is KAGVTQTPRYLIKTRGQQVTLSCSPISGHRSVSWYQQTPGQGLQFLFEYFSETQRNKGNFPGRFSGRQFSNSRSEMNVSTLELGDSALYLCASSSPGQETQYFGPGTRLLVL.